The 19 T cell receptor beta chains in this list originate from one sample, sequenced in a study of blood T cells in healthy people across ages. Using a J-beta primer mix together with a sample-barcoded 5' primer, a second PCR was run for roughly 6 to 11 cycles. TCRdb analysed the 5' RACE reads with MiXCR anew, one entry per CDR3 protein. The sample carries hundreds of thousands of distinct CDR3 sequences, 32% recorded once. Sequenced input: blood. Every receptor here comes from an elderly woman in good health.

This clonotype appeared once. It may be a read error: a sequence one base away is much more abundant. DNA for the CDR3: TGTGCCAGTATAGGGAGGGGAGCCAAAAACATTCGGTACTTC. Amino acid sequence: CASIGRGAKNIRYF. The chain links TRBV19 to TRBJ2-4, with 7 positions matching TRBD2. Germline loops: CDR1 LNHDA, CDR2 SQIVND (reference sequence). The CDR3 runs 14 residues.

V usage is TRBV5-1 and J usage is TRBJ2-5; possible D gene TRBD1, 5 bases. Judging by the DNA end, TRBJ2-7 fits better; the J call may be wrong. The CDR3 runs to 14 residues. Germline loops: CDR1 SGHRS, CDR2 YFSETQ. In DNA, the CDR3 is TGCGCCAGCAGCTTGGCCGCCCAGGGTGGCGAGCAGTACTTC. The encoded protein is CASSLAAQGGEQYF.

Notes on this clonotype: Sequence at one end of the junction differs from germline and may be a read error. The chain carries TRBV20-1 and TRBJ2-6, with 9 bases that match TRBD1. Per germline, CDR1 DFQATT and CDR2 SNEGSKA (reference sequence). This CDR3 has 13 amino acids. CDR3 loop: CSAPGQGANVRTF. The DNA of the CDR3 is TGCAGTGCCCCGGGACAGGGAGCCAACGTCCGGACTTTC.

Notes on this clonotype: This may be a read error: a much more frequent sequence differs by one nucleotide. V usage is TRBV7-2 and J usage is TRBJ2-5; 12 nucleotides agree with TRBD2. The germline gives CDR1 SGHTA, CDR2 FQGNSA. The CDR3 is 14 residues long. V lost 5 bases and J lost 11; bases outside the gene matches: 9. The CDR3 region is CASSVLAGGGEQYF. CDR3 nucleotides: TGTGCCAGCAGCGTCCTAGCGGGGGGGGGTGAGCAGTACTTC.

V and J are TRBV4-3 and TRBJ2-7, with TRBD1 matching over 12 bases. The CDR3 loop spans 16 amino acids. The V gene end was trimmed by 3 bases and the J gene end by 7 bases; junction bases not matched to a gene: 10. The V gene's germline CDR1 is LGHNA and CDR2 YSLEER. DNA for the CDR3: TGCGCCAGCAGCCACGCCGGGACAGGGGGCTTGTATGAGCAGTACTTC. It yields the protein CASSHAGTGGLYEQYF.

The CDR3 loop is CASSFGAGPEMQETQYF. The CDR3 nucleotides are TGTGCCAGCAGCTTTGGGGCGGGGCCCGAAATGCAAGAGACCCAGTACTTC. The chain couples TRBV11-1 to TRBJ2-5; D perhaps matches TRBD2 (6 bases). From germline, CDR1 is SGHAT and CDR2 FQDESV (reference sequence). V dropped 3 bases and J dropped 2 bases, with 19 bases sitting between them. The CDR3 has 17 residues.

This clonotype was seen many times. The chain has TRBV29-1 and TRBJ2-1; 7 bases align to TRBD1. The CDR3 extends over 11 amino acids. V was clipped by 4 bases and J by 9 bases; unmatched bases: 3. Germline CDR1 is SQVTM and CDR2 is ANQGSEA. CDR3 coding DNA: TGCAGCGTTGCACAGGGGATTGAGCAGTTCTTC. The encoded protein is CSVAQGIEQFF.

The chain's CDR3 is CASSLEGTVRPRRNSPLHF. CDR3 DNA sequence: TGCGCCAGCAGCTTGGAAGGGACAGTAAGACCGAGAAGGAATTCACCCCTCCACTTT. The rearrangement uses TRBV5-1 and TRBJ1-6; 7 positions match TRBD1. The CDR3 is 19 residues long. The V and J ends lost 0 bases and 7 bases, in that order; junction bases with no gene match: 16. The germline V gene encodes CDR1 SGHRS and CDR2 YFSETQ.

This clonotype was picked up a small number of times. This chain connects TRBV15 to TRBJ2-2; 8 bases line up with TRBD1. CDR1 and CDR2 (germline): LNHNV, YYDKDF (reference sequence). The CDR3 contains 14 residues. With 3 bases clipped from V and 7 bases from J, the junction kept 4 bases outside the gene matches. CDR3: CATSSDRGYGELFF. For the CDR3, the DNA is TGTGCCACCAGCAGTGACAGGGGTTACGGGGAGCTGTTTTTT.

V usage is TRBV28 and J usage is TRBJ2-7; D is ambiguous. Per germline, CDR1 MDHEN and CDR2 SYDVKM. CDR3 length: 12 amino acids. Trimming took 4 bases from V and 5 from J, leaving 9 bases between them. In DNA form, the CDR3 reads TGTGCCAGCAGTTCGTCGGCCCACGAGCAGTACTTC. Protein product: CASSSSAHEQYF.

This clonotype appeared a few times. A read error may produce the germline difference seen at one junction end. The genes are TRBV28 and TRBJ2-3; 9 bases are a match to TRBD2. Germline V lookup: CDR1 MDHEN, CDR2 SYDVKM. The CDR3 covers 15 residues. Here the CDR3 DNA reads TGTGCCGGCAGTGTGATAGCGGGGGGCACAGATACGCAGTATTTT. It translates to CAGSVIAGGTDTQYF.

The CDR3 DNA reads as TGTGCCAGCAGCTTGACAGGGGATGATGAAAAACTGTTTTTT. This gives the protein CASSLTGDDEKLFF. This chain uses TRBV28 with TRBJ1-4, with 8 bases that match TRBD1. The ends lost 6 bases at V and 6 bases at J; junction bases unmatched: 6. The CDR3 extends over 14 amino acids. CDR1 is MDHEN and CDR2 is SYDVKM in the germline V gene.

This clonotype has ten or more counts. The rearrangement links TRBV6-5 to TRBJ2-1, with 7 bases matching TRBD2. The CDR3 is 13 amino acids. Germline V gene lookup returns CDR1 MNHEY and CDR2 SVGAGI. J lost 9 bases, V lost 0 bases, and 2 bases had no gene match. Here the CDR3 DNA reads TGTGCCAGCAGTTACTCGGGGGGGATTGAGCAGTTCTTC. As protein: CASSYSGGIEQFF.

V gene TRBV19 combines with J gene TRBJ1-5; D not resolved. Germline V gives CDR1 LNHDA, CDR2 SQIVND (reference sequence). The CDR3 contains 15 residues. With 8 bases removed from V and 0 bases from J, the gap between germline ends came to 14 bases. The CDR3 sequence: CASRPTLHSNQPQHF. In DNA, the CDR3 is TGTGCCAGTCGCCCAACCCTTCATAGCAATCAGCCCCAGCATTTT.

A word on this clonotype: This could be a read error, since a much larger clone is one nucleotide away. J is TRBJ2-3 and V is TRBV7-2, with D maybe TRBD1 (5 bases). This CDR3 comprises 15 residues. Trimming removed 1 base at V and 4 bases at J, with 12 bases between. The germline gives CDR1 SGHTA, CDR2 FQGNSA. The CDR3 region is CASSLGVREADTQYF. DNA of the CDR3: TGTGCCAGCAGCTTAGGCGTCAGGGAAGCAGATACGCAGTATTTT. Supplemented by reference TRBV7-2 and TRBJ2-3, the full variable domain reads GAGVSQSPSNKVTEKGKDVELRCDPISGHTALYWYRQSLGQGLEFLIYFQGNSAPDKSGLPSDRFSAERTGGSVSTLTIQRTQQEDSAVYLCASSLGVREADTQYFGPGTRLTVL.

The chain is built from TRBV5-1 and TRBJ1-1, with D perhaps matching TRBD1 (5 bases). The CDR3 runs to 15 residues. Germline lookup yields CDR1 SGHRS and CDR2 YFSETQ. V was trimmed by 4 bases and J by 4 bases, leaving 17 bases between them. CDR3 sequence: CASSPGDFSSTEAFF. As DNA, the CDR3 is TGCGCCAGCAGCCCGGGGGACTTTTCTTCCACTGAAGCTTTCTTT.

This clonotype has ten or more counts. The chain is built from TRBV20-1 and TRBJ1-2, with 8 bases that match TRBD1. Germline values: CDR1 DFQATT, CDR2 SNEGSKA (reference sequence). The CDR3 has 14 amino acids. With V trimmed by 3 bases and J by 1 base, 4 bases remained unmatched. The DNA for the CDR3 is TGCAGTGCTAGGGGACAGGAACTTAACTATGGCTACACCTTC. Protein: CSARGQELNYGYTF.

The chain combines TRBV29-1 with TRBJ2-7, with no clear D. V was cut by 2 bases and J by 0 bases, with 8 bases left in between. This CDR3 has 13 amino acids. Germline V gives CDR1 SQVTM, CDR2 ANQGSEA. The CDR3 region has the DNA TGCAGCGTTGAATTGGAAAGCTCCTACGAGCAGTACTTC. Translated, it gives CSVELESSYEQYF.

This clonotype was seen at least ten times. The DNA of the CDR3 is TGCGCCAGCAGCACCGACGGGAACTATGGCTACACCTTC. Translated: CASSTDGNYGYTF. The chain carries TRBV5-1 and TRBJ1-2; D call uncertain. The V and J ends lost 4 bases and 2 bases respectively, with 9 bases between them. The CDR3 runs to 13 residues. CDR1 is SGHRS and CDR2 is YFSETQ in the germline V gene.